This T cell receptor beta chain was recorded in a study of blood T cell repertoires in COVID-19. Study summary: COVID-19 samples, acute and convalescent, were from the United States, Italy and Spain.

The Seattle patients, enrolled during active infection, were followed longitudinally. The CDR3 has 14 residues. CDR1 and CDR2 (germline): SGHNT, YYREEE (reference sequence). V lost 1 base to trimming and J lost 3 bases, with 11 bases between them. The protocol was immunoSEQ multiplex PCR, while the TCRdb copy is restricted to in-frame clones and leaves out a portion. The repertoire consists of roughly 120,000 clones, with roughly nine tenths occurring once and the leading ten covering around 4.6%. The sequenced sample consisted of peripheral blood. The rearrangement joins TRBV5-4 to TRBJ2-7; D possibly corresponds to TRBD2 (6 bases). The sequence derives from a man between 60 and 70 years old with COVID-19, enrolled during active disease. The CDR3: CASSLWGDVYEQYF. As DNA, the CDR3 is TGTGCCAGCAGCTTGTGGGGGGACGTCTACGAGCAGTACTTC. Using reference TRBV5-4 and TRBJ2-7 for the parts outside the CDR3, the full variable domain is ETGVTQSPTHLIKTRGQQVTLRCSSQSGHNTVSWYQQALGQGPQFIFQYYREEENGRGNFPPRFSGLQFPNYSSELNVNALELDDSALYLCASSLWGDVYEQYFGPGTRLTVT.